This T cell receptor beta chain stems from a study of shared clonotypes between healthy human individuals. Study-level findings and limits: Larger richness was generally estimated for naive than memory subsets.

On this clone: Its antigen is not identified.

The CDR3 spans 18 residues. The J segment lost 0 bases and the V segment lost 4 bases, leaving 13 bases of the junction unmatched. Germline V gene sequence: CDR1 WNHNN, CDR2 SYGVQD (reference sequence). The authors split each subset's genomic DNA evenly across several immunoSEQ plates. Only in-frame clones appear in the TCRdb table, and some are missing; sequencing was by immunoSEQ multiplex PCR. The sample has some 1 million clones, about 70% seen once. The clonotype comes from a man aged 18 to 29 in good health. This chain connects TRBV10-1 to TRBJ2-5, with 8 bases aligning to TRBD1. The specimen was memory CD4+ T cells sorted from blood. Noted subset: CD45RA-negative fraction. CDR3 amino acids: CASSGVLRQGPNQETQYF. In DNA form, the CDR3 reads TGCGCCAGCAGTGGAGTTCTCCGACAGGGGCCTAACCAAGAGACCCAGTACTTC.